These 10 T cell receptor beta chains came from one sample sequenced in a study of spatial heterogeneity in lung cancer. Noted time point: blood at routine non-recurrence follow-up after resection. TCRdb passed the 5' RACE reads through MiXCR, listing each CDR3 protein once. This table has roughly 15,000 distinct CDR3 sequences, roughly 6.3% appearing once. Sequenced here: PBMCs, sampled at follow-up. These receptors were taken from a male donor with early-stage non-small cell lung cancer.

This clonotype was detected many times. The chain uses TRBV6-2 or TRBV6-3 and TRBJ1-1; D ambiguous. CDR1 and CDR2 (germline): MNHEY, SVGEGT. Trimming removed 6 bases at V and 5 bases at J, with 16 bases between. The CDR3 contains 14 residues. CDR3 DNA: TGTGCCAGCAGGCCGGCCCAGACACGGACTGAAGCTTTCTTT. This translates into CASRPAQTRTEAFF.

This clonotype was observed at least ten times. The J gene is TRBJ1-2, the V gene TRBV30; the D is unclear. The CDR3 has 14 residues. Germline CDR1 and CDR2: GTSNPN and SVGIG (reference sequence). Trimming pared 2 bases from V and 3 bases from J, leaving 13 bases between. DNA of the CDR3: TGTGCCTGGAGTATGGCTTACAGATACTATGGCTACACCTTC. Amino acids: CAWSMAYRYYGYTF.

At least ten counts were recorded for this clonotype. The chain couples TRBV18 to TRBJ1-5; a weak D match, TRBD1 (6 bases). This CDR3 is built from 14 residues. Looked up from germline, CDR1 is KGHSH and CDR2 is LQKENI. Trimming left V 3 bases short and J 7 bases short, with 13 bases between. The DNA for the CDR3 is TGTGCCAGCTCACCGGATGGACAGATCCAGCCCCAGCATTTT. It specifies CASSPDGQIQPQHF.

This clonotype was counted ten times or more. The J gene is TRBJ1-1, the V gene TRBV28; no clear D gene. From germline, CDR1 is MDHEN and CDR2 SYDVKM. Trimming took off 5 bases at V and 5 bases at J, with 9 bases between the two ends. The CDR3 is 12 residues long. CDR3 sequence: CASSERGTEAFF. CDR3 sequence (DNA): TGTGCCAGCAGTGAGCGTGGAACTGAAGCTTTCTTT.

This clonotype is categorized as medium-sized. V is TRBV20-1 and J is TRBJ2-3, with D possibly matching TRBD2 (6 bases). The CDR3 has 15 residues. The germline gives CDR1 DFQATT, CDR2 SNEGSKA (reference sequence). V was trimmed by 3 bases and J by 6 bases, leaving 19 bases between them. DNA of the CDR3: TGCAGTGCTAGCCCCCGGGGAGGAGTAAGTGATACGCAGTATTTT. It is translated as CSASPRGGVSDTQYF.

This clonotype has at least ten counts. The chain couples TRBV20-1 to TRBJ1-5, with D perhaps matching TRBD1 (6 bases). CDR3 size: 14 residues. Trimming shortened V by 0 bases and J by 5 bases, and 11 bases separated the two germline ends. Germline CDR1 reads DFQATT; CDR2 reads SNEGSKA (reference sequence). CDR3 coding DNA: TGCAGTGCTAGAGATTGGGCAGGGGATCAGCCCCAGCATTTT. Translating gives CSARDWAGDQPQHF.

This clonotype came up many times. The chain couples TRBV10-3 to TRBJ2-5; 7 bases fit TRBD1. This CDR3 has 16 amino acids. With V trimmed by 0 bases and J by 4 bases, 8 bases remained unmatched. CDR1 and CDR2 from the germline V gene are ENHRY and SYGVKD. In DNA, the CDR3 is TGTGCCATCAGTGAGTCGCGACAGGGCAGCCGAGAGACCCAGTACTTC. It specifies CAISESRQGSRETQYF.

This clonotype was counted ten times or more. The CDR3 spells CASSRRLAGGPFFTDTQYF. The CDR3 region has the DNA TGCGCCAGCAGCCGACGCCTAGCGGGAGGGCCTTTCTTCACAGATACGCAGTATTTT. This chain links TRBV4-3 with TRBJ2-3, with 12 positions matching TRBD2. Unmatched junction bases numbered 13, after V lost 4 bases and J lost 2 bases. CDR1 is LGHNA and CDR2 is YSLEER in the germline V gene. This CDR3 comprises 19 residues.

This clonotype was recorded at least ten times. The chain combines TRBV28 with TRBJ1-1; 12 bases align to TRBD1. Trimming removed 3 bases from V and 4 bases from J; junction bases left unmatched: 9. This CDR3 region has 17 residues. From germline, CDR1 is MDHEN and CDR2 SYDVKM. CDR3 in DNA: TGTGCCAGCAGTTTGGGGGACAGGGGGCGAAGTAGCACTGAAGCTTTCTTT. Amino acid sequence: CASSLGDRGRSSTEAFF. Variable domain in full (rest from reference TRBV28 and TRBJ1-1): DVKVTQSSRYLVKRTGEKVFLECVQDMDHENMFWYRQDPGLGLRLIYFSYDVKMKEKGDIPEGYSVSREKKERFSLILESASTNQTSMYLCASSLGDRGRSSTEAFFGQGTRLTVV.

In this sample, this clonotype turned up a few times. The rearrangement joins TRBV6-5 to TRBJ2-7; D unclear. The germline V gene encodes CDR1 MNHEY and CDR2 SVGAGI. CDR3 length equals 13 residues. V dropped 2 bases and J dropped 4 bases, with 9 bases sitting between them. The DNA for the CDR3 is TGTGCCAGCAGTTACGGGAAAGGTTACGAGCAGTACTTC. Amino acids: CASSYGKGYEQYF.